The 21 T cell receptor beta chains in this list originate from one sample, sequenced in a study of cytomegalovirus exposure and HLA in healthy donors. The PCR ran on 60 Vbeta and 13 Jbeta primers. Measured with immunoSEQ multiplex PCR; TCRdb has only the in-frame clones, and not every one. The table lists about 150,000 clones, 65% to 70% of them singletons. Sequencing input: PBMCs. All receptors come from a human donor in good health.

This clone was seen a handful of times. The rearrangement links TRBV6-1 to TRBJ2-7, with D possibly TRBD1 on 6 matching bases. Germline CDR1 and CDR2: MNHNS and SASEGT. The length of the CDR3 is 14 residues. With 7 bases removed from V and 3 bases from J, the gap between germline ends came to 16 bases. In nucleotides, the CDR3 is TGTGCCAGCATCCTAAATCTAGGGGGCTACGAGCAGTACTTC. As protein: CASILNLGGYEQYF.

V usage is TRBV19 and J usage is TRBJ1-5; D is undetermined. The CDR3 has 15 amino acids. The germline CDR1 and CDR2 sequences are LNHDA and SQIVND (reference sequence). The V gene lost 3 bases and the J gene lost 0 bases, with 9 bases spanning the gap. Written as DNA, the CDR3 is TGTGCCAGTAGTATCCCCGGACTTAGCAATCAGCCCCAGCATTTT. Protein product: CASSIPGLSNQPQHF.

This clone was detected a few times. The chain is built from TRBV7-2 and TRBJ1-1, with unresolved D. Trimming took off 3 bases at V and 7 bases at J, with 12 bases between the two ends. The germline CDR1 and CDR2 sequences are SGHTA and FQGNSA. This CDR3 is built from 13 residues. CDR3 in DNA: TGTGCCAGCAGCTTTAAATCGGGTTTTGAAGCTTTCTTT. It codes for CASSFKSGFEAFF.

There are a few counts of this clone. This chain connects TRBV28 to TRBJ2-3; 8 bases line up with TRBD1. V dropped 6 bases and J dropped 7; count of bases not matched to a gene: 9. The CDR3 is 14 amino acids. Germline CDR1 is MDHEN and CDR2 is SYDVKM. The CDR3 region is CASRYRGQAYTQYF. CDR3 nucleotide sequence: TGTGCCAGCAGATACAGGGGACAGGCCTATACGCAGTATTTT.

The J gene is TRBJ2-3, the V gene TRBV5-1, with TRBD2 matching 11 bases. CDR1 is SGHRS and CDR2 is YFSETQ in the germline V gene. The CDR3 length is 16 residues. Trimming took 3 bases from V and 6 from J; bases not matched to a gene: 9. CDR3: CASSSNSGRAGDTQYF. The CDR3 DNA follows: TGCGCCAGCAGCTCAAATAGCGGGAGGGCCGGGGATACGCAGTATTTT.

This rearrangement joins TRBV5-4 to TRBJ2-7; 10 nucleotides match TRBD1. V lost 4 bases to trimming and J lost 2 bases; unmatched junction nucleotides: 3. The CDR3 length is 14 residues. CDR1 and CDR2 from the germline V gene are SGHNT and YYREEE (reference sequence). The CDR3 loop reads CASSPGTGAYEQYF. CDR3 sequence (DNA): TGTGCCAGCAGCCCCGGGACAGGGGCCTACGAGCAGTACTTC.

The rearrangement uses TRBV25-1 and TRBJ2-1, with 12 nucleotides matching TRBD2. V dropped 5 bases and J dropped 5; count of bases not matched to a gene: 4. This CDR3 is built from 15 residues. Germline assignment: CDR1 MGHDK and CDR2 SYGVNS. The CDR3 loop reads CASSPTSGRNNEQFF. The DNA for the CDR3 is TGTGCCAGCAGTCCGACTAGCGGGAGAAACAATGAGCAGTTCTTC.

The chain recombines TRBV7-9 with TRBJ2-7; the D is unclear. V was clipped by 5 bases and J by 2 bases, with 10 bases between them. This CDR3 has 13 residues. The germline CDR1 and CDR2 sequences are SEHNR and FQNEAQ (reference sequence). The DNA of the CDR3 is TGTGCCAGCAGCCCCCGAGGCGCCTACGAGCAGTACTTC. As protein: CASSPRGAYEQYF.

J is TRBJ2-5 and V is TRBV7-2; TRBD1 aligns across 9 bases. CDR3 size: 18 residues. The germline CDR1 and CDR2 sequences are SGHTA and FQGNSA. V shed 2 bases and J 5 bases; nucleotides not matched to a gene: 15. The CDR3 protein is CASSLKGRGQGGSETQYF. DNA for the CDR3: TGTGCCAGCAGCTTAAAAGGTAGGGGACAGGGAGGGTCGGAGACCCAGTACTTC.

V gene TRBV4-2 combines with J gene TRBJ2-2, with TRBD1 matching 7 bases. Germline V gene lookup returns CDR1 LGHNA and CDR2 YNFKEQ. The CDR3 consists of 16 residues. The junction had 7 bases not matched to a gene; V was cut back by 5 bases and J by 1 base. CDR3 nucleotide sequence: TGTGCCAGCAGCTCCCGGACAGGTTTGAACACCGGGGAGCTGTTTTTT. The encoded protein is CASSSRTGLNTGELFF.

This sequence joins TRBV4-1 and TRBJ1-4; weak D call: TRBD1 (6 bases). The CDR3 runs 15 residues. Per germline, CDR1 MGHRA and CDR2 YSYEKL. Trimming cost V 4 bases and J 0 bases, with 9 bases left between them. This chain's CDR3 is CASSPQGTTNEKLFF. CDR3 DNA sequence: TGCGCCAGCAGCCCTCAGGGGACAACTAATGAAAAACTGTTTTTT.

This clone was observed once. Other DNA variants within this sample encode the same CDR3. This chain links TRBV7-2 with TRBJ2-7; 13 bases are shared with TRBD2. The CDR3 sequence is 15 residues long. Losses at the gene ends were 4 bases for V and 2 bases for J; bases not matched to a gene: 2. Germline CDR1 is SGHTA and CDR2 is FQGNSA. CDR3 sequence: CASSSLAGGPYEQYF. The CDR3 nucleotides read TGTGCCAGCAGCTCACTAGCGGGAGGGCCCTACGAGCAGTACTTC.

This chain joins TRBV7-8 and TRBJ2-5; possible D gene TRBD1, 5 bases. This CDR3 contains 14 residues. Trimming removed 5 bases from V and 2 bases from J, with 12 bases in between. The germline V gene has CDR1 SGHVS and CDR2 FQNEAQ. The CDR3: CASSTQGIQETQYF. The DNA of the CDR3 is TGTGCCAGCAGCACGCAGGGAATACAAGAGACCCAGTACTTC.

The J gene is TRBJ2-1, the V gene TRBV2; no firm D call. Germline V gene lookup returns CDR1 SNHLY and CDR2 FYNNEI. The CDR3 is 11 residues long. V dropped 7 bases and J dropped 6 bases, with 7 bases sitting between them. The CDR3 nucleotides read TGTGCCAGCACCTTCAGCAATGAGCAGTTCTTC. Its translation is CASTFSNEQFF.

The chain uses TRBV4-3 and TRBJ2-1, with 7 bases that match TRBD2. Germline CDR1 and CDR2: LGHNA and YSLEER. Losses at the gene ends were 1 base for V and 10 bases for J; bases not matched to a gene: 7. The CDR3 contains 14 residues. For the CDR3, the DNA is TGCGCCAGCAGCCAAGGGCTAGCGGATGGGGAGCAGTTCTTC. It codes for CASSQGLADGEQFF.

The gene calls are TRBV11-3 and TRBJ2-7; 8 bases match TRBD1. The CDR3 contains 16 residues. Germline V gene lookup returns CDR1 SGHNT and CDR2 YENEEA. The ends lost 2 bases at V and 2 bases at J; junction bases unmatched: 8. CDR3 DNA sequence: TGTGCCAGCAGCTTACCGCCGGGACAGGTACCCTACGAGCAGTACTTC. It codes for CASSLPPGQVPYEQYF.

The rearrangement uses TRBV2 and TRBJ2-7; D remains unclear. The CDR3 extends over 12 amino acids. The V end was cut by 4 bases, the J end by 3 bases, with 7 bases between. Germline CDR1 SNHLY, CDR2 FYNNEI. CDR3 coding DNA: TGTGCCAGCAGTGGTACGGTCTACGAGCAGTACTTC. As protein: CASSGTVYEQYF.

The rearrangement joins TRBV7-9 to TRBJ1-1, with D unresolved. CDR3 size: 10 residues. Deletions cut 11 bases from V and 0 bases from J, with 4 bases between. Per germline, CDR1 SEHNR and CDR2 FQNEAQ (reference sequence). The CDR3 region is CAGVNTEAFF. The CDR3 DNA reads as TGTGCCGGAGTGAACACTGAAGCTTTCTTT.

The V gene is TRBV2, the J gene TRBJ2-7; weak D call: TRBD1 (6 bases). Germline values: CDR1 SNHLY, CDR2 FYNNEI. V was shortened by 3 bases and J by 3 bases, with 15 bases between the two germline ends. The CDR3 is made up of 15 amino acids. CDR3 in DNA: TGTGCCAGCAGTGACACCTGGACAGATGTCTACGAGCAGTACTTC. It encodes CASSDTWTDVYEQYF.

This clone was seen more than once but under ten times. The chain joins TRBV7-9 to TRBJ1-1; no reliable D call. From germline, CDR1 is SEHNR and CDR2 FQNEAQ (reference sequence). The CDR3 loop spans 15 amino acids. Trimming removed 2 bases from V and 4 bases from J, with 14 bases in between. The CDR3 spells CASSLTEHRSTEAFF. The CDR3 bases are TGTGCCAGCAGCTTAACGGAGCATAGAAGCACTGAAGCTTTCTTT.

The V gene is TRBV5-1, the J gene TRBJ2-7, with D possibly TRBD1 on 6 matching bases. The CDR3 covers 14 residues. Trimming cost V 5 bases and J 2 bases, with 14 bases left between them. Germline CDR1 reads SGHRS; CDR2 reads YFSETQ. CDR3 DNA sequence: TGCGCCAGCAGTGAGTCGCAGGGGACCTACGAGCAGTACTTC. Translated: CASSESQGTYEQYF.